What follows are 13 T cell receptor beta chains derived from one specimen sequenced in a study of T cells in Graves' hyperthyroidism and ophthalmopathy. There were TCR beta CDR3 regions amplified from RNA transcripts. A first-round RT-PCR of the TCR CDR3 used the HTBI primer set. Each CDR3 protein gets one entry after TCRdb re-called the multiplex PCR reads with MiXCR. The data hold some 400,000 distinct CDR3 sequences, with 13% observed a single time. The sequenced sample consisted of blood. The receptor source for this set is a man younger than 40 with Graves' hyperthyroidism that later progressed to Graves' ophthalmopathy.

This clonotype was detected many times. The V call is TRBV28, the J call TRBJ1-5, with D perhaps TRBD1 (6 bases). Germline loops: CDR1 MDHEN, CDR2 SYDVKM. V lost 5 bases to trimming and J lost 3 bases, with 17 bases between them. CDR3 length equals 16 residues. CDR3 residues: CASSVAAGDNNQPQHF. The DNA of the CDR3 is TGTGCCAGCAGTGTCGCGGCAGGGGATAACAATCAGCCCCAGCATTTT. Full variable domain (outside the CDR3, taken from reference TRBV28 and TRBJ1-5): DVKVTQSSRYLVKRTGEKVFLECVQDMDHENMFWYRQDPGLGLRLIYFSYDVKMKEKGDIPEGYSVSREKKERFSLILESASTNQTSMYLCASSVAAGDNNQPQHFGDGTRLSIL.

This clonotype was seen many times. The chain carries TRBV11-2 and TRBJ2-1; D call uncertain. The V end lost 5 bases, the J end lost 8 bases, and 7 bases lay between the germline ends. CDR1 is SGHAT and CDR2 is FQNNGV in the germline V gene. There are 11 residues in the CDR3. CDR3: CASSPYHEQFF. The CDR3 nucleotides read TGTGCCAGCAGCCCGTATCATGAGCAGTTCTTC.

The sample holds many counts of this clonotype. V gene TRBV7-9 combines with J gene TRBJ1-2; D gene unclear. The CDR3 runs 12 residues. Trimming stripped 5 bases from V and 4 bases from J, with 8 bases between. The germline CDR1 and CDR2 sequences are SEHNR and FQNEAQ (reference sequence). The CDR3 reads CASSAGFYGYTF. The CDR3 nucleotides read TGTGCCAGCAGCGCGGGCTTCTATGGCTACACCTTC.

A note on this clonotype: Being one base from a much bigger clone, this may be a read error. The chain joins TRBV28 to TRBJ1-1; TRBD1 aligns across 8 bases. Germline CDR1 and CDR2: MDHEN and SYDVKM. V was clipped by 3 bases and J by 11 bases; unmatched bases: 5. This CDR3 is built from 12 residues. CDR3 DNA sequence: TGTGCCAGCAGTTTCGTGACAGGGGTCGCTTTCTTT. The encoded protein is CASSFVTGVAFF. The whole variable domain, filled in from reference TRBV28 and TRBJ1-1, reads DVKVTQSSRYLVKRTGEKVFLECVQDMDHENMFWYRQDPGLGLRLIYFSYDVKMKEKGDIPEGYSVSREKKERFSLILESASTNQTSMYLCASSFVTGVAFFGQGTRLTVV.

The CDR3 is CSARDKSQWTGQNSPLHF. In DNA form, the CDR3 reads TGCAGTGCTAGAGATAAGAGTCAATGGACAGGGCAGAATTCACCCCTCCACTTT. The gene calls are TRBV20-1 and TRBJ1-6; TRBD1 agrees at 8 bases. Trimming took 0 bases from V and 7 from J; bases not matched to a gene: 14. The germline V gene encodes CDR1 DFQATT and CDR2 SNEGSKA (reference sequence). There are 18 residues in the CDR3.

This clonotype was observed at least ten times. CDR3 sequence (DNA): TGCAGTGCTAGAGGGGGCGCGGGGAGCTCCTACGAGCAGTACTTC. Its translation is CSARGGAGSSYEQYF. The chain combines TRBV20-1 with TRBJ2-7, with D possibly TRBD2 on 6 matching bases. The CDR3 runs to 15 residues. Trimming cost V 1 base and J 0 bases, with 13 bases left between them. Per germline, CDR1 DFQATT and CDR2 SNEGSKA (reference sequence).

This clonotype has a handful of counts. The rearrangement joins TRBV5-6 to TRBJ2-5; D perhaps matches TRBD1 (5 bases). The V gene lost 0 bases and the J gene lost 2 bases, with 11 bases spanning the gap. Germline lookup yields CDR1 SGHDT and CDR2 YYEEEE. The CDR3 consists of 15 residues. The CDR3 protein is CASSLVGRVQETQYF. The CDR3 nucleotides are TGTGCCAGCAGCTTGGTAGGCAGGGTACAAGAGACCCAGTACTTC.

This clonotype was recorded a few times. The rearrangement links TRBV2 to TRBJ1-6; TRBD1 matches 9 bases. Trimming cost V 2 bases and J 9 bases; bases outside gene matches: 5. CDR3 length: 15 residues. Germline CDR1 is SNHLY and CDR2 is FYNNEI. The CDR3 region is CASSEMGTGISPLHF. CDR3 DNA sequence: TGTGCCAGCAGTGAAATGGGGACAGGGATTTCACCCCTCCACTTT. The entire variable domain, with the rest obtained from reference TRBV2 and TRBJ1-6, is as follows: EPEVTQTPSHQVTQMGQEVILRCVPISNHLYFYWYRQILGQKVEFLVSFYNNEISEKSEIFDDQFSVERPDGSNFTLKIRSTKLEDSAMYFCASSEMGTGISPLHFGNGTRLTVT.

This clonotype was detected ten times or more. The CDR3 loop reads CASSLQGAGGYTF. The CDR3 DNA reads as TGTGCCAGCAGTCTACAGGGGGCTGGTGGCTACACCTTC. This chain connects TRBV12-3 or TRBV12-4 to TRBJ1-2; 9 positions agree with TRBD1. J lost 7 bases, V lost 5 bases, and 5 bases had no gene match. CDR3 length equals 13 residues.

This clonotype was counted at least ten times. The genes are TRBV20-1 and TRBJ1-1; tentatively, D is TRBD1 (5 bases). Per germline, CDR1 DFQATT and CDR2 SNEGSKA (reference sequence). The CDR3 sequence is 14 residues long. The V end lost 1 base, the J end lost 5 bases, and 14 bases lay between the germline ends. The CDR3 DNA sequence: TGCAGTGCTAGAGTGGTTTCTAGGACAACTGAAGCTTTCTTT. Translated: CSARVVSRTTEAFF.

This rearrangement joins TRBV4-1 to TRBJ2-7; D remains ambiguous. The CDR3 has 15 amino acids. Germline assignment: CDR1 MGHRA and CDR2 YSYEKL. The V end was cut by 6 bases, the J end by 1 base, with 16 bases between. CDR3 DNA sequence: TGCGCCAGCAGTCGGACCACTACTATTTCCTACGAGCAGTACTTC. Its translation: CASSRTTTISYEQYF.

The rearrangement uses TRBV5-1 and TRBJ2-5, with 9 bases aligning to TRBD1. The length of the CDR3 is 15 residues. Germline V gene lookup returns CDR1 SGHRS and CDR2 YFSETQ. V was clipped by 3 bases and J by 4 bases; unmatched bases: 7. The CDR3: CASSSDRGWGETQYF. CDR3 sequence (DNA): TGCGCCAGCAGCTCGGACAGGGGCTGGGGAGAGACCCAGTACTTC.

This clonotype was recorded at least ten times. The chain uses TRBV2 and TRBJ2-2; the D gene could be TRBD1 or TRBD2 (5 bases each). Between the trimmed V and J ends, which lost 6 bases and 2 bases, there was a span of 13 bases. Per the germline V gene, CDR1 is SNHLY and CDR2 is FYNNEI. The CDR3 covers 15 residues. Here the CDR3 DNA reads TGTGCCAGCAGGTCCGGGACGACCAACACCGGGGAGCTGTTTTTT. It specifies CASRSGTTNTGELFF.